This TCR beta chain was obtained from a study of shared clonotypes between healthy human individuals. Study-level results: Large depth notwithstanding, sorted-subset sequencing proved incomplete by rarefaction. Generation of non-shared clonotypes was less probable than generation of clonotypes shared by all four donors.

Assay: immunoSEQ multiplex PCR; the TCRdb copy retains only in-frame clones and omits some. The sample records more than 2,000,000 clones, around nine tenths being singletons. CDR3 length: 13 residues. Germline V lookup: CDR1 MNHEY, CDR2 SMNVEV (reference sequence). The V and J ends lost 5 bases and 2 bases respectively, with 10 bases between them. A word on this clone: What it binds is unknown.

Investigators divided CD4+ cells into CD45RA+ naive and CD45RA-negative memory subsets. The V and J genes are TRBV27 and TRBJ2-7, with D possibly matching TRBD2 (5 bases). This clonotype was obtained from a man younger than 35 in good health. The sample comprised naive CD4+ T cells sorted from blood. Subset here: CD45RA+ positively selected. The CDR3, as DNA: TGTGCCAGCAGTCTGGACGGGGCCTACGAGCAGTACTTC. This sequence encodes CASSLDGAYEQYF.